This T cell receptor (beta chain) came from a study of CD4 and CD8 cells across lung adenocarcinoma regions. This clonotype was found a few times. TCRdb passed the PCR reads through MiXCR, listing each CDR3 protein once. The sample has roughly 7,600 distinct CDR3 sequences; 45% are singletons. Germline V gene data show CDR1 as MGHRA and CDR2 as YSYEKL. V shed 5 bases and J 13 bases; nucleotides not matched to a gene: 17. This CDR3 has 15 amino acids. The patients had localized lung adenocarcinoma, a non-small cell subtype. The chain joins TRBV4-1 to TRBJ2-4; 7 nucleotides match TRBD1. The sample comprised CD8+ T cells from the center of a lung tumor. The source of this sequence is a male donor with lung adenocarcinoma. The CD4 and CD8 labels of this study may be unreliable. DNA of the CDR3: TGCGCCAGCAGCGTACTCCAGGGGGTGAGTAATGAGCAGTACTTC. Translation: CASSVLQGVSNEQYF.